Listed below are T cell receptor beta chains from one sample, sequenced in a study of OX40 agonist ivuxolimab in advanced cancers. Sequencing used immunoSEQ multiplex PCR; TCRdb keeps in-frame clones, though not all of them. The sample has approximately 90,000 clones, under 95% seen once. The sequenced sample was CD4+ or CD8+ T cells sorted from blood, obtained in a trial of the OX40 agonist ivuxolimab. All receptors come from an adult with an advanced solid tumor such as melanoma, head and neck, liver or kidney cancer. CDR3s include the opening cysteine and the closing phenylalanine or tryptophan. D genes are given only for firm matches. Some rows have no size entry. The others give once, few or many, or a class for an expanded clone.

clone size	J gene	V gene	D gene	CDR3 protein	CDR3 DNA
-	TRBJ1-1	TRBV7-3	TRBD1	CASSPEQGSTEAFF	TGTGCCAGCAGCCCCGAACAGGGGAGCACTGAAGCTTTCTTT
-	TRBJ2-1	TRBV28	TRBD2	CASSLLAGGPESYNEQFF	TGTGCCAGCAGTTTATTAGCGGGAGGGCCAGAGTCCTACAATGAGCAGTTCTTC
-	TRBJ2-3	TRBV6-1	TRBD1	CASSRDRASDTQYF	TGTGCCAGCAGCCGGGACAGGGCTTCTGATACGCAGTATTTT
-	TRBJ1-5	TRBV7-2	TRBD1	CASSGQGRGQPQHF	TGTGCCAGCAGCGGACAGGGGCGAGGTCAGCCCCAGCATTTT
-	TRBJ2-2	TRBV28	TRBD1	CASSLTTGVWFGELFF	TGTGCCAGCAGTTTGACGACAGGGGTTTGGTTCGGGGAGCTGTTTTTT
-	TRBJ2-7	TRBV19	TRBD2	CASSLLAGALEQYF	TGTGCCAGTAGTCTACTAGCGGGAGCGCTAGAGCAGTACTTC
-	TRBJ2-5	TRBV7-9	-	CASSRGGEGETQYF	TGTGCCAGCAGCCGAGGGGGGGAGGGGGAGACCCAGTACTTC
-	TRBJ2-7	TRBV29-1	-	CSVEKVRTDYEQYF	TGCAGCGTTGAGAAGGTCCGGACGGACTACGAGCAGTACTTC
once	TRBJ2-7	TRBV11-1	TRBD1	CASSFRDREHEQYF	TGTGCCAGCAGCTTCCGGGACAGGGAGCACGAGCAGTACTTC
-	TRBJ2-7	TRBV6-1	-	CASSESGFEQYF	TGTGCCAGCAGTGAGTCGGGCTTCGAGCAGTACTTC
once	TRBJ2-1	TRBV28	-	CASMVRNEQFF	TGTGCCAGCATGGTCCGCAATGAGCAGTTCTTC
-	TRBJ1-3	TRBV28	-	CASSLTPLGSSGNTIYF	TGTGCCAGCAGTTTGACCCCCTTGGGGAGCTCTGGAAACACCATATATTTT
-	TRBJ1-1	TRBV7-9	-	CASSPQVGGKGSAFF	TGTGCCAGCAGCCCTCAGGTGGGGGGGAAAGGGTCGGCTTTCTTT
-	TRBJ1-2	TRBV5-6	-	CASSLERRNYGYTF	TGTGCCAGCAGCTTGGAGCGCAGAAACTATGGCTACACCTTC
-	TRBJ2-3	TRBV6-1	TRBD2	CASSKLAGGADTQYF	TGTGCCAGCAGTAAACTAGCGGGAGGGGCAGATACGCAGTATTTT
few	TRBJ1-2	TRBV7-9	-	CASSLSIYGYTF	TGTGCCAGCAGCTTAAGCATCTATGGCTACACCTTC
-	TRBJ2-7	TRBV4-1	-	CASSSGRPYEQYF	TGCGCCAGCAGCAGCGGACGACCCTACGAGCAGTACTTC
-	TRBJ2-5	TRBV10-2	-	CASTRSDRQETQYF	TGCGCCAGCACCCGATCGGACCGCCAAGAGACCCAGTACTTC
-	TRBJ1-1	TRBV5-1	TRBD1	CASHEHVQGAWTEAFF	TGCGCCAGCCACGAACATGTACAGGGGGCCTGGACTGAAGCTTTCTTT
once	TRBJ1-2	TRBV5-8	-	CASTVGDRDGYTF	TGTGCCAGCACCGTAGGGGATCGGGATGGCTACACCTTC
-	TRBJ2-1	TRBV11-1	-	CASSRLYNEQFF	TGTGCCAGCAGCCGACTGTACAATGAGCAGTTCTTC
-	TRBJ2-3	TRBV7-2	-	CASSLKADTQYF	TGTGCCAGCAGCTTAAAGGCAGATACGCAGTATTTT
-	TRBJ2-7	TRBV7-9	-	CASTYGAPSSYEQYF	TGTGCCAGCACCTACGGGGCGCCCAGCAGTTACGAGCAGTACTTC
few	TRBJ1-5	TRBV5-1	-	CASSPQGYSNQPQHF	TGCGCCAGCAGCCCGCAGGGATATAGCAATCAGCCCCAGCATTTT
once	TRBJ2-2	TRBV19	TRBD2	CASTDGLAGDIGELFF	TGTGCCAGTACCGATGGACTAGCGGGAGATATCGGGGAGCTGTTTTTT
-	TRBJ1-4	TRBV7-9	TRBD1	CASSLRGQGTNEKLFF	TGTGCCAGCAGCTTGAGGGGACAGGGCACTAATGAAAAACTGTTTTTT
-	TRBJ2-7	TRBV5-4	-	CASSFLGRPPSSYEQYF	TGTGCCAGCAGCTTTCTTGGTCGGCCGCCGAGCTCCTACGAGCAGTACTTC
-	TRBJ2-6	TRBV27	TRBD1	CASSLQGAGANVLTF	TGTGCCAGCAGTCTCCAGGGGGCTGGGGCCAACGTCCTGACTTTC
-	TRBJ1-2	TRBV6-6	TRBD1	CASSYASRGRNYGYTF	TGTGCCAGCAGTTACGCGTCTAGGGGGCGCAACTATGGCTACACCTTC
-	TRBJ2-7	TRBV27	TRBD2	CASSLVPAGGYEQYF	TGTGCCAGCAGTTTGGTACCGGCGGGAGGCTACGAGCAGTACTTC
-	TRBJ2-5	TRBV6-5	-	CASSFGQAQETQYF	TGTGCCAGCAGTTTCGGACAAGCCCAAGAGACCCAGTACTTC
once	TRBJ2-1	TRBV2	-	CASSEGEYLYNEQFF	TGTGCCAGCAGTGAGGGGGAGTATCTCTACAATGAGCAGTTCTTC
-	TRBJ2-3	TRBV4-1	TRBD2	CASSQVAGGRTDTQYF	TGCGCCAGCAGCCAAGTAGCGGGAGGGCGCACAGATACGCAGTATTTT
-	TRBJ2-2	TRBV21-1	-	CASSRDWTNTGELFF	TGTGCCAGCAGCAGAGACTGGACGAACACCGGGGAGCTGTTTTTT
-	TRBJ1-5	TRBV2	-	CASSGYASNQPQHF	TGTGCCAGCAGTGGTTACGCGAGCAATCAGCCCCAGCATTTT
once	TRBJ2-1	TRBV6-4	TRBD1	CASSDSTGPSNEQFF	TGTGCCAGCAGTGACTCGACAGGGCCCTCCAATGAGCAGTTCTTC
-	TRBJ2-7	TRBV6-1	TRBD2	CASSRLAPYEQYF	TGTGCCAGCAGTAGACTAGCACCCTACGAGCAGTACTTC